This T cell receptor beta chain was sequenced for a study of cytomegalovirus exposure and HLA in healthy donors (TCRdb year 2017). The study in broad terms: An earlier analysis of several hundred of the donors reported 250 to 300 Gb of sequence data and some 120 million unique TCR beta sequences from approximately 180 million T cells. To decide whether each TCR beta V gene segment behaved as functional or pseudogenic, an earlier analysis of approximately 600 of the donors relied on high-throughput TCR beta sequencing. Every repertoire in the discovery cohort had been generated on one and the same sequencing platform. In a later analysis, previously published TCR beta repertoires from 666 donors were re-analyzed and high-resolution HLA genotyping was added so that TCR occurrence patterns could be studied. Rather than drawing on any new phenotypic data, the later analysis identified candidate immune exposures from TCR beta sequences and the way those sequences occurred across donors. About 5 DR-DQ haplotypes were handled as single units for association and clustering, since linkage in the cohort was strong. Of the 300 to 450 genotyped donors, roughly 76% were placed in the genetic ancestry cluster associated with self-reported Caucasian donors. An early release covering approximately 600 HLA-typed donors comprised about 310 gigabases of sequencing data and tens of millions of unique TCR sequences. The aim of the study was to test whether cataloging public T cell receptors could identify signatures of past pathogen exposure. In a later genetic analysis, genome-wide SNP genotypes for about three fifths of the roughly 670 donors were used, and that subset was treated as a discovery cohort. High-throughput TCR immunosequencing, statistical association of individual TCRs with disease status, and machine learning were combined to predict cytomegalovirus infection status. Typing coverage differed by locus: A, B, C, DRB1 and DQB1 were typed in about 620-640 donors, DQA1 in about 560, DPA1 in roughly 590, and DPB1 in 450 to 490. Donor age, sex, ethnicity and CMV serostatus were compiled alongside the repertoire data. The T cell repertoires of under 700 subjects were profiled by immunosequencing and related to cytomegalovirus serostatus. Class I and class II HLA loci were covered by the typing at four-digit resolution. Besides the first cohort of roughly 660 subjects, a separate validation cohort made up of about 120 different subjects was used. Among some 400 genotyped donors of the cohort, an average of about 220,000 unique TCR beta nucleotide sequences was sequenced per donor, of which about 18% were non-productive. Overall study results and their limits: According to a later analysis, TCR association rates differed among HLA loci, with DRB1 alleles showing the most associated TCRs and HLA-C alleles showing the fewest. The presence/absence analyses assumed that sequencing depth was roughly uniform across donors, and that assumption may not be true. The earlier analysis of fewer than 750 of the donors excluded around 17 rarely observed V segments, including chromosome 9 orphons, because counts were too low. The study gave a list of around 170 TCR beta chains associated with cytomegalovirus. It was suggested by the authors that the approach could potentially be generalized to other disease states and immunological phenotypes. In both the original and validation cohorts, the classifier was reported to diagnose cytomegalovirus status with high specificity and sensitivity. Because some donors lacked HLA typing at each locus, the association tests relied only on the typed subset. A further reported finding was that TCR beta sequences accurately predicted the HLA-A and HLA-B alleles for most subjects in the first cohort. The cohort was sequenced for TCR beta chains only, and without alpha or paired-chain data the features that could be detected were limited. Strong co-occurrence of HLA alleles, especially DR and DQ, made assigning TCR associations to individual alleles difficult. In a later analysis, about 16,000 TCR beta sequences were associated with specific HLA alleles at a false discovery rate of 0.05. A later genetic analysis reported fewer N-insertions in productive TCRs among donors in an Asian-associated ancestry cluster than the approximately 670-donor mean. A cluster of highly shared sequence variants was judged likely to represent a technical artifact of the sequencing pipeline. Most TCR sequences were observed very rarely across donors, whereas some public TCRs were present in many individuals. A later analysis reported that several top co-occurrence clusters appeared linked to parvovirus B19, influenza, CMV and Epstein-Barr virus. Compared with equally common non-associated chains, HLA-associated TCR beta chains in a later analysis were more clonally expanded and had lower generation probabilities. Three of the identified cytomegalovirus-associated TCR beta chains were confirmed in vitro to be specific for cytomegalovirus antigens. Correlated functional status among segregating V segments might be attributable to linkage disequilibrium, but an unknown experimental factor could not be ruled out. The only immune exposure information available for the cohort was CMV serostatus. According to a later analysis, most CMV-associated TCR beta chains appeared to be HLA-restricted, and the HLA associations seemed to be driven largely by CMV exposure. An earlier analysis of approximately 500 of the donors showed that most TCR beta V segments appeared in productive rearrangements either about 87% or about 30% of the time, which broadly matched IMGT annotations. An association between a missense DCLRE1C variant and V-gene and J-gene trimming of TCR beta chains was found in a later genetic analysis and replicated in an independent cohort.

As concerns this clone: Its antigen remains undetermined. One base away there is no much larger clone; base qualities are not given.

In total, roughly 670 healthy bone marrow donors made up the cohort. At the time of sampling, all cohort members were nominally healthy, though unrecorded immune exposures were likely present. The donor tested CMV seropositive, placing the donor among the 250 to 300 seropositive members of the cohort. Each donor provided a peripheral blood sample, and peripheral blood mononuclear cells were used for TCR beta sequencing. Genomic DNA was extracted from the blood cell samples with the Qiagen DNeasy Blood Extraction Kit. Library creation used the immunoSEQ multiplex PCR assay. For the multiplex PCR, a mixture combining 60 forward primers for TCR Vbeta segments and 13 reverse primers for TCR Jbeta segments was used. A multiplex PCR assay on genomic DNA amplified the CDR3 region of rearranged TCR beta genes. On the Illumina HiSeq System, the amplified TCR beta libraries were sequenced as 87-base-pair reads. As for the authors' bioinformatics: A later analysis tallied 75 million to 95 million unique TCR beta chains across the 640 or so repertoires, and about 12 million of those chains were shared by two or more donors. Raw reads were error-corrected and collapsed into unique sequences with a nearest-neighbor algorithm that merged closely related sequences to remove PCR and sequencing errors. To assign V, D and J gene segments, CDR3 sequences were aligned to IMGT reference sequences. Each retained sequence needed at least a six-nucleotide match to both a V gene segment and a J gene segment. A rearrangement was called productive if the CDR3 had no stop codons and remained in frame with V and J, and every other rearrangement was called non-productive. CDR3 was defined by IMGT convention, running from the second conserved V-encoded cysteine to the conserved J-encoded phenylalanine. In an earlier analysis of around 570 of the donors, sequences lacking an unambiguous match to a single V gene segment were excluded. An earlier analysis of 550 to 650 of the donors classified V segments as functional when productive rearrangements were above 56.7% and as segregating when the standard deviation between donors was above 5%. A statistical classification framework was developed to diagnose cytomegalovirus status using the catalog of TCR beta chain sequences. In a later analysis, V and J genes were assigned by comparing TCR nucleotide sequences against IMGT/GENE-DB human TR gene sequences. In a later analysis, CDR3 sequences and most-parsimonious VDJ recombination scenarios were assigned using the TCRdist pipeline. In a later analysis, every TCR beta chain was defined by the combination of its CDR3 amino acid sequence and its V-gene family, and reads without a unique V-gene family were dropped. As a way to deal with suspected cross-contamination and a sequencing artifact, a later analysis dropped over 550 nucleotide sequences that were highly shared and had low generation probability. In a later analysis, a clonal expansion index for each public chain was calculated from normalized within-repertoire ranks of inferred template counts. Generation probabilities in a later analysis came from a VDJ recombination model fitted to out-of-frame rearrangements, and those results were checked against IGoR. A later analysis scored TCR-TCR, TCR-HLA and TCR-CMV co-occurrence with hypergeometric tests, applying a repertoire-size bias correction to TCR pairs. A later analysis estimated false discovery rates by permuting HLA or CMV assignments 20 times. In a later analysis, co-occurring TCRs were grouped with DBSCAN, and TCRdist sequence similarity was added when clustering was performed within HLA-allele-positive subsets. Repertoires with fewer than 30,000 or more than 120,000 public chains, plus five repertoires with anomalous nucleotide sharing, were excluded from co-occurrence clustering. This is the immuneACCESS table as TCRdb keeps it, with only in-frame sequences that have V and J called. A part of the clones is gone; compared with another copy, unresolved V genes explain less than half, and the rest is unexplained. Clone size and the V and J calls come from that table; the DNA yielded D and trimming. This sample gives around 150,000 clones in total; approximately 77% of them show up just once. Clones ranked in the top ten supply roughly 7% of the sample.

The source material was PBMCs. The receptor was derived from a male donor in good health and CMV-seropositive.

The DNA sequence is TGTGCCAGCAGGACGGGTGCATCCATTTATAACACTGAAGCTTTCTTT. This translates into CASRTGASIYNTEAFF. The receptor chain draws on TRBV2 and TRBJ1-1; no confident D gene assignment can be made. The germline V gene yields SNHLY for CDR1 and FYNNEI for CDR2. V is reduced by 6 bases and J by 2 bases, leaving a spacing of 19 bases between them. Taken from cysteine to phenylalanine, the CDR3 has 16 residues. CDR3 DNA only is kept here, 48 bases in frame from base 1.